This T cell receptor beta chain was captured in a study of blood T cell repertoires in COVID-19. About the study: The origin of the acute and convalescent COVID-19 samples was the United States, Italy and Spain. Sources were T cells, B-cell-depleted T cells, or PBMCs; the material itself was cDNA or gDNA.

Authors' methods: The authors estimated nucleated cell counts from reference gene primer amplification. Profiled with immunoSEQ multiplex PCR; TCRdb holds only in-frame clones, not every one. That table gives V, J and clone size, and the DNA gave D and trimming. The sample holds tens of thousands of clones; 78% are singletons and the top ten take over 15%. This clone has just a few counts. This TCR was sampled from a man between 65 and 85 years old with acute or convalescent COVID-19. Sequences were obtained from peripheral blood.

Written as DNA, the CDR3 is TGTGCCACCAGTGACCGGGACAACTACGAGCAGTACTTC. Its translation is CATSDRDNYEQYF. The chain employs TRBV24-1 and TRBJ2-7; maybe TRBD1 (6 bases). Trimming pared 4 bases from V and 3 bases from J, leaving 9 bases between. The CDR3 is 13 amino acids. Germline V gene lookup returns CDR1 KGHDR and CDR2 SFDVKD.